A single sample is the source of the 25 T cell receptor beta chains below, sequenced in a study of monozygotic twins with inflammatory bowel disease. One entry per CDR3 protein, without DNA, is what TCRdb gives after re-calling the 5' RACE reads. Recorded here are more than 350,000 distinct CDR3 sequences; the top ten clones represent about 2.6%. What was sequenced was blood. These receptors came from a human donor with ulcerative colitis or Crohn's disease, or a healthy co-twin of an affected twin (not recorded which).

The genes are TRBV6-1 and TRBJ1-3; the TCRdb call, TRBD1, lacks DNA for checking. Germline CDR1 MNHNS, CDR2 SASEGT. This CDR3 has 16 residues. The CDR3 here is CASSRSTGSSGNTIYF.

CDR3: CASRFGPNEKLFF. The chain couples TRBV28 to TRBJ1-4. The CDR3 covers 13 residues. The germline V gene encodes CDR1 MDHEN and CDR2 SYDVKM.

V usage is TRBV6-1 and J usage is TRBJ1-5; TCRdb proposes TRBD1, but this gene call is untestable without DNA. CDR3 length: 14 residues. CDR1 MNHNS and CDR2 SASEGT come from the germline V gene. This CDR3 reads CASRETGYGQPQHF.

V usage is TRBV7-2 and J usage is TRBJ2-5; without DNA, the TCRdb call of TRBD2 cannot be checked. This CDR3 has 17 residues. In germline, CDR1 is SGHTA, CDR2 FQGNSA. This CDR3 is CASSLRLSGPVGETQYF. The entire variable domain, with the rest obtained from reference TRBV7-2 and TRBJ2-5, is as follows: GAGVSQSPSNKVTEKGKDVELRCDPISGHTALYWYRQSLGQGLEFLIYFQGNSAPDKSGLPSDRFSAERTGGSVSTLTIQRTQQEDSAVYLCASSLRLSGPVGETQYFGPGTRLLVL.

The rearrangement uses TRBV23-1 and TRBJ2-2. TRBV23-1 is treated as an ORF (open reading frame) with a function not yet certain. CDR3 length: 16 residues. The CDR3 reads CASSQLSRSYTGELFF.

The V gene is TRBV18, the J gene TRBJ2-1; TCRdb outputs TRBD2, but without DNA this stays unchecked. CDR3 size: 17 residues. Germline-derived CDR1 and CDR2 are KGHSH and LQKENI. The CDR3 reads CASSPPTSGRSYNEQFF. Together with reference TRBV18 and TRBJ2-1, the CDR3 gives the full variable domain: NAGVMQNPRHLVRRRGQEARLRCSPMKGHSHVYWYRQLPEEGLKFMVYLQKENIIDESGMPKERFSAEFPKEGPSILRIQQVVRGDSAAYFCASSPPTSGRSYNEQFFGPGTRLTVL.

The J gene is TRBJ2-1, the V gene TRBV12-3 or TRBV12-4; TCRdb's D gene call, TRBD1, goes unchecked for lack of DNA. The CDR3 contains 15 residues. CDR3 amino acids: CASSFEGRVYNEQFF.

The rearrangement joins TRBV6-5 to TRBJ2-4; TCRdb returns TRBD1, unconfirmable since there is no DNA. The CDR3 totals 13 residues. Per germline, CDR1 MNHEY and CDR2 SVGAGI. CDR3 in amino acids: CASSYSVSGIQYF.

The rearrangement uses TRBV5-1 and TRBJ2-7; TCRdb selects TRBD1, and the lack of DNA leaves this call unchecked. The length of the CDR3 is 14 residues. Germline-derived CDR1 and CDR2 are SGHRS and YFSETQ. The CDR3 is CASSLSSGNYEQYF.

J is TRBJ1-5 and V is TRBV19; TCRdb gives TRBD1 as the D gene, but with no DNA this cannot be confirmed. The germline gives CDR1 LNHDA, CDR2 SQIVND (reference sequence). The CDR3 is 15 residues long. CDR3 amino acids: CASRLGDGSNQPQHF.

The chain combines TRBV5-1 with TRBJ2-5. The CDR3 totals 13 residues. Germline V lookup: CDR1 SGHRS, CDR2 YFSETQ. The CDR3 loop is CASSSMMEETQYF.

The chain carries TRBV19 and TRBJ2-3; the D call from TCRdb, TRBD1, cannot be confirmed without DNA. Germline CDR1 reads LNHDA; CDR2 reads SQIVND (reference sequence). This CDR3 contains 14 residues. The CDR3 sequence: CASSGQGDTDTQYF.

The rearrangement joins TRBV10-3 to TRBJ2-5; TCRdb's assignment of TRBD1 cannot be checked, as there is no DNA. In germline, CDR1 is ENHRY, CDR2 SYGVKD. The CDR3 sequence is 16 residues long. The CDR3 sequence: CAISESTGGARETQYF.

The V gene is TRBV29-1, the J gene TRBJ2-7; TCRdb names TRBD2, which stays unverified in the absence of DNA. The CDR3 spans 13 residues. Germline CDR1 reads SQVTM; CDR2 reads ANQGSEA. The CDR3 is CSAELAGVYEQYF.

The rearrangement links TRBV15 to TRBJ2-2; TCRdb's D gene call, TRBD1, goes unchecked for lack of DNA. Germline CDR1 and CDR2: LNHNV and YYDKDF (reference sequence). The CDR3 loop spans 18 amino acids. CDR3 residues: CATSRPTGALLNTGELFF.

The rearrangement joins TRBV5-1 to TRBJ2-7; without DNA, the TCRdb call of TRBD1 cannot be checked. Germline-derived CDR1 and CDR2 are SGHRS and YFSETQ. This CDR3 has 16 amino acids. The CDR3 region is CASSWARGGFGDEQYF.

The chain couples TRBV7-6 to TRBJ1-1; TCRdb gives TRBD1 as the D gene, but with no DNA this cannot be confirmed. Germline-derived CDR1 and CDR2 are SGHVS and FNYEAQ. The CDR3 length is 13 residues. The chain's CDR3 is CASSLPPNAEAFF.

The V call is TRBV5-1, the J call TRBJ1-1. Germline-derived CDR1 and CDR2 are SGHRS and YFSETQ. The CDR3 covers 14 residues. CDR3: CASSLVEGVPEAFF.

The rearrangement links TRBV30 to TRBJ2-2; without DNA, the TCRdb call of TRBD1 cannot be checked. Germline assignment: CDR1 GTSNPN and CDR2 SVGIG (reference sequence). This CDR3 region has 15 residues. The CDR3 protein is CAWGLGGMNTGELFF.

The CDR3 sequence is CASSVDGGRDTQYF. The chain links TRBV9 to TRBJ2-3; TCRdb outputs TRBD1, but without DNA this stays unchecked. Germline CDR1 SGDLS, CDR2 YYNGEE. This CDR3 has 14 amino acids.

This chain joins TRBV29-1 and TRBJ2-1. Germline CDR1 SQVTM, CDR2 ANQGSEA. The CDR3 consists of 13 residues. CDR3 region: CSVEYPDYNEQFF.

This rearrangement joins TRBV7-2 to TRBJ1-1. The CDR3 length is 14 residues. The V gene's germline CDR1 is SGHTA and CDR2 FQGNSA. CDR3 region: CASSILDGNAEAFF.

The chain recombines TRBV7-2 with TRBJ2-7; TCRdb names TRBD1, which stays unverified in the absence of DNA. The germline V gene has CDR1 SGHTA and CDR2 FQGNSA. The CDR3 runs 16 residues. This CDR3 reads CASSLIDEGVSHEQYF.

The V gene is TRBV7-3, the J gene TRBJ2-3. The CDR3 consists of 13 residues. Germline CDR1 SGHTA, CDR2 FQGTGA. CDR3 sequence reads: CASSLQFPDTQYF.

The chain couples TRBV12-3 or TRBV12-4 to TRBJ1-2; the TCRdb call, TRBD1, lacks DNA for checking. The CDR3 totals 13 residues. The CDR3 loop is CATATGGADRYTF.